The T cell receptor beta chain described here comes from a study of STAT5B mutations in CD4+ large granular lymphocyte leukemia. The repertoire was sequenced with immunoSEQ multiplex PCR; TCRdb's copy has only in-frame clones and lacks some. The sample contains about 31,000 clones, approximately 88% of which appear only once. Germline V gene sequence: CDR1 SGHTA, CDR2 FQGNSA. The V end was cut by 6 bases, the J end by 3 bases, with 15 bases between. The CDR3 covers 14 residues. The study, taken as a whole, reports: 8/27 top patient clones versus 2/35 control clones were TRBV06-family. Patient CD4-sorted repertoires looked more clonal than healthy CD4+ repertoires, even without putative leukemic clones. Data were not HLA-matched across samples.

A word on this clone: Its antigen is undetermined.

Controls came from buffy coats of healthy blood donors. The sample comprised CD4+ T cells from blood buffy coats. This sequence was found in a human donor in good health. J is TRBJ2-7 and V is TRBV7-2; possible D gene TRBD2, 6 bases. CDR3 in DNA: TGTGCCAGCAGACACACGGGACTCCGCTACGAGCAGTACTTC. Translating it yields CASRHTGLRYEQYF.